The 32 T cell receptor beta chains reported below all come from one sample, sequenced in a study of cytomegalovirus exposure and HLA in healthy donors. The study ran its PCR with 60 Vbeta and 13 Jbeta primers. Clones were sequenced by immunoSEQ multiplex PCR, and TCRdb holds only the in-frame ones, with some missing. The sample records under 150,000 clones, roughly 77% being singletons. Sequenced: PBMCs. These receptors originate from a female donor in good health and CMV-seronegative.

Turning to this clone: The junction departs from the called germline gene at one end, perhaps through a read error. V usage is TRBV7-7 and J usage is TRBJ2-7, with 10 bases matching TRBD1. Germline CDR1 reads SSHAT; CDR2 reads FNYEAQ (reference sequence). The CDR3 runs to 15 residues. The CDR3 spells CASSLGGTGVDEQYF. The CDR3 bases are TGTGCTAGCAGCTTGGGCGGGACAGGGGTTGACGAGCAGTACTTC. Filled out from reference TRBV7-7 and TRBJ2-7, the complete variable domain reads GAGVSQSPRYKVTKRGQDVTLRCDPISSHATLYWYQQALGQGPEFLTYFNYEAQPDKSGLPSDRFSAERPEGSISTLTIQRTEQRDSAMYRCASSLGGTGVDEQYFGPGTRLTVT.

This clone was counted ten times or more. The chain is built from TRBV5-5 and TRBJ2-5, with 12 nucleotides matching TRBD2. The J segment lost 5 bases and the V segment lost 0 bases, leaving 11 bases of the junction unmatched. This CDR3 region has 18 residues. CDR1 and CDR2 from the germline V gene are SGHKS and YYEKEE (reference sequence). CDR3 protein: CASSLVRWLAGGRETQYF. CDR3 DNA sequence: TGTGCCAGCAGCTTGGTTCGGTGGCTAGCGGGGGGGCGGGAGACCCAGTACTTC.

The chain is built from TRBV18 and TRBJ2-7; 8 bases line up with TRBD2. The J segment lost 2 bases and the V segment lost 3 bases, leaving 6 bases of the junction unmatched. This CDR3 region has 15 residues. Germline CDR1 and CDR2: KGHSH and LQKENI. DNA for the CDR3: TGTGCCAGCTCACCGTCCGGGACTAGAACCTACGAGCAGTACTTC. It translates to CASSPSGTRTYEQYF.

The count of this clone is one. The rearrangement links TRBV11-3 to TRBJ2-5; 11 bases agree with TRBD2. The J segment lost 1 base and the V segment lost 3 bases, leaving 4 bases of the junction unmatched. Germline V gene lookup returns CDR1 SGHNT and CDR2 YENEEA. There are 16 residues in the CDR3. The CDR3 DNA sequence: TGTGCCAGCAGCTTGGGGACTAGCGGTTCCCAAGAGACCCAGTACTTC. Residues: CASSLGTSGSQETQYF.

The J gene is TRBJ2-3, the V gene TRBV9; TRBD2 might be the D (6 bases). The length of the CDR3 is 13 residues. CDR1 is SGDLS and CDR2 is YYNGEE in the germline V gene. Trimming took off 3 bases at V and 5 bases at J, with 10 bases between the two ends. The CDR3: CASSDGRLDTQYF. The CDR3 coding sequence is TGTGCCAGCAGCGACGGGAGATTAGATACGCAGTATTTT.

This chain's CDR3 is CAWGPGLTNTGELFF. The CDR3 DNA sequence: TGTGCCTGGGGACCGGGACTAACGAACACCGGGGAGCTGTTTTTT. This sequence joins TRBV30 and TRBJ2-2; TRBD2 matches 7 bases. The CDR3 contains 15 residues. Trimming at V came to 5 bases and at J to 0 bases, leaving 6 bases not matched to a gene. Germline CDR1 reads GTSNPN; CDR2 reads SVGIG (reference sequence). Full variable domain (remainder filled in from reference TRBV30 and TRBJ2-2): SQTIHQWPATLVQPVGSPLSLECTVEGTSNPNLYWYRQAAGRGLQLLFYSVGIGQISSEVPQNLSASRPQDRQFILSSKKLLLSDSGFYLCAWGPGLTNTGELFFGEGSRLTVL.

The chain recombines TRBV5-6 with TRBJ2-7; TRBD1 matches at 7 bases. V dropped 5 bases and J dropped 2; count of bases not matched to a gene: 7. Germline V gene data show CDR1 as SGHDT and CDR2 as YYEEEE. The CDR3 has 14 residues. In DNA, the CDR3 is TGTGCCAGCAGTATACAGGGGCGAACCTACGAGCAGTACTTC. This translates into CASSIQGRTYEQYF.

V usage is TRBV2 and J usage is TRBJ1-5; D is unresolved. Trimming took off 4 bases at V and 7 bases at J, with 20 bases between the two ends. The germline gives CDR1 SNHLY, CDR2 FYNNEI. The CDR3 runs 16 residues. The CDR3 spells CASSGGGSPGIQPQHF. CDR3 DNA: TGTGCCAGCAGTGGGGGAGGAAGCCCGGGGATCCAGCCCCAGCATTTT.

A single count supports this clone. V is TRBV7-9 and J is TRBJ1-5; D may be TRBD1 (6 bases). CDR1 and CDR2 from the germline V gene are SEHNR and FQNEAQ (reference sequence). Trimming shortened V by 1 base and J by 7 bases, and 14 bases separated the two germline ends. This CDR3 comprises 15 residues. The CDR3, as DNA: TGTGCCAGCAGCTTAGGACAGGTTGGCGGGCAGCCCCAGCATTTT. Translating gives CASSLGQVGGQPQHF.

V and J are TRBV9 and TRBJ2-7; D might be TRBD1 (6 bases). Trimming removed 0 bases at V and 7 bases at J, with 17 bases between. Germline lookup yields CDR1 SGDLS and CDR2 YYNGEE. This CDR3 has 15 residues. The CDR3: CASSVAGQFGPEQYF. For the CDR3, the DNA is TGTGCCAGCAGCGTAGCTGGACAGTTCGGTCCGGAGCAGTACTTC. The whole variable domain, filled in from reference TRBV9 and TRBJ2-7, reads DSGVTQTPKHLITATGQRVTLRCSPRSGDLSVYWYQQSLDQGLQFLIQYYNGEERAKGNILERFSAQQFPDLHSELNLSSLELGDSALYFCASSVAGQFGPEQYFGPGTRLTVT.

The chain employs TRBV2 and TRBJ2-3; TRBD2 matches 14 bases. The germline CDR1 and CDR2 sequences are SNHLY and FYNNEI. The CDR3 is 16 residues long. Losses at the gene ends were 7 bases for V and 11 bases for J; bases not matched to a gene: 14. DNA of the CDR3: TGTGCCAGCACCACAATAACCGGGACTAGCGGGGGCAAGCAGTATTTT. This codes for CASTTITGTSGGKQYF.

This rearrangement joins TRBV28 to TRBJ1-6; a possible D gene is TRBD1 (6 bases). The germline CDR1 and CDR2 sequences are MDHEN and SYDVKM. The V end was cut by 3 bases, the J end by 11 bases, with 23 bases between. The CDR3 contains 17 residues. This CDR3 reads CASSFAQGDIIRTPLHF. The CDR3 DNA is TGTGCCAGCAGTTTTGCCCAAGGGGACATAATTAGGACACCCCTCCACTTT.

There are a few counts of this clone. This sequence joins TRBV6-6 and TRBJ1-1; 8 bases match TRBD1. This CDR3 spans 15 amino acids. Per the germline V gene, CDR1 is MNHNY and CDR2 is SVGAGI (reference sequence). V was clipped by 4 bases and J by 3 bases; unmatched bases: 7. CDR3 residues: CASSSTTGEDTEAFF. CDR3 nucleotide sequence: TGTGCCAGCAGTTCCACGACAGGGGAGGACACTGAAGCTTTCTTT.

The CDR3 is CASSNRDYQETQYF. The CDR3 DNA sequence: TGTGCCAGCAGTAACCGGGACTACCAAGAGACCCAGTACTTC. V and J are TRBV28 and TRBJ2-5; weak D call: TRBD2 (6 bases). The germline V and J ends were trimmed by 5 bases and 0 bases, with 10 bases remaining between them. The germline V gene encodes CDR1 MDHEN and CDR2 SYDVKM. The CDR3 spans 14 residues.

This rearrangement joins TRBV10-2 to TRBJ1-1; 8 positions agree with TRBD1. The J segment lost 4 bases and the V segment lost 5 bases, leaving 6 bases of the junction unmatched. CDR1 and CDR2 from the germline V gene are WSHSY and SAAADI. The CDR3 is 14 residues long. The CDR3 nucleotides read TGCGCCAGCAGTAGCACCACAGGGGGCACTGAAGCTTTCTTT. Translating it yields CASSSTTGGTEAFF.

This chain uses TRBV9 with TRBJ1-2; 7 bases fit TRBD1. The germline gives CDR1 SGDLS, CDR2 YYNGEE. The CDR3 has 12 residues. V lost 4 bases, J lost 9 bases, and 6 bases stayed unmatched. The CDR3 is CASSLQGLSYTF. CDR3 sequence (DNA): TGTGCCAGCAGCTTACAGGGGTTGAGCTACACCTTC.

This chain links TRBV7-2 with TRBJ1-2, with 7 bases matching TRBD1. Per the germline V gene, CDR1 is SGHTA and CDR2 is FQGNSA. With V trimmed by 5 bases and J by 3 bases, 6 bases remained unmatched. The CDR3 loop spans 14 amino acids. The CDR3 loop reads CASSIIDRDYGYTF. In DNA, the CDR3 is TGTGCCAGCAGCATCATCGACAGGGACTATGGCTACACCTTC. The whole variable domain, filled in from reference TRBV7-2 and TRBJ1-2, reads GAGVSQSPSNKVTEKGKDVELRCDPISGHTALYWYRQSLGQGLEFLIYFQGNSAPDKSGLPSDRFSAERTGGSVSTLTIQRTQQEDSAVYLCASSIIDRDYGYTFGSGTRLTVV.

The V call is TRBV4-1, the J call TRBJ2-1; possible D gene TRBD2, 6 bases. The CDR3 totals 17 residues. In germline, CDR1 is MGHRA, CDR2 YSYEKL. V was cut by 1 base and J by 0 bases, with 13 bases left in between. In nucleotides, the CDR3 is TGCGCCAGCAGCCAAGTGGGGCGGGGTCGCTCCTACAATGAGCAGTTCTTC. It translates to CASSQVGRGRSYNEQFF.

V is TRBV6-5 and J is TRBJ2-1, with 8 positions matching TRBD1. The CDR3 totals 15 residues. Trimming at V came to 6 bases and at J to 3 bases, leaving 7 bases not matched to a gene. Germline CDR1 reads MNHEY; CDR2 reads SVGAGI. CDR3 loop: CASSRQDRVYNEQFF. Written as DNA, the CDR3 is TGTGCCAGCAGCCGACAGGACAGGGTCTACAATGAGCAGTTCTTC.

The rearrangement joins TRBV7-2 to TRBJ2-2, with a weak D call TRBD1 (6 bases). This CDR3 has 15 residues. Deletions cut 8 bases from V and 1 base from J, with 14 bases between. CDR1 is SGHTA and CDR2 is FQGNSA in the germline V gene. For the CDR3, the DNA is TGTGCCAGCCGCCGACAGGCCCTGAACACCGGGGAGCTGTTTTTT. This encodes CASRRQALNTGELFF.

This clone was detected only a few times. The chain links TRBV30 to TRBJ1-1; 12 nucleotides line up with TRBD1. V lost 4 bases, J lost 7 bases, and 7 bases stayed unmatched. Germline V gene data show CDR1 as GTSNPN and CDR2 as SVGIG (reference sequence). This CDR3 region has 14 residues. The CDR3 bases are TGTGCCTGGAATCGGGGACAGGGGGCCTTTGAAGCTTTCTTT. Encoded protein: CAWNRGQGAFEAFF.

This chain connects TRBV4-1 to TRBJ2-1; 7 bases are a match to TRBD2. The germline CDR1 and CDR2 sequences are MGHRA and YSYEKL. The V segment lost 1 base and the J segment 3 bases; nucleotides outside the gene matches: 3. The CDR3 has 15 residues. The CDR3 DNA sequence: TGCGCCAGCAGCCAAGCCCTAGCGGTCTACAATGAGCAGTTCTTC. Encoded protein: CASSQALAVYNEQFF.

This clone appeared a single time. The V and J genes are TRBV6-5 and TRBJ1-1; TRBD1 agrees at 8 bases. The germline V gene encodes CDR1 MNHEY and CDR2 SVGAGI. This CDR3 region has 14 residues. Unmatched junction bases numbered 5, after V lost 4 bases and J lost 4 bases. In nucleotides, the CDR3 is TGTGCCAGCAGTTCGAACAGGGGGGTCACTGAAGCTTTCTTT. This sequence encodes CASSSNRGVTEAFF.

For the CDR3, the DNA is TGTGCCAGCAGGGACTACGGATACGAGCAGTACTTC. Protein: CASRDYGYEQYF. This chain uses TRBV6-6 with TRBJ2-7; TRBD2 might be the D (6 bases). The V and J ends lost 6 bases and 4 bases respectively, with 10 bases between them. From germline, CDR1 is MNHNY and CDR2 SVGAGI (reference sequence). This CDR3 contains 12 residues.

This chain links TRBV27 with TRBJ1-5, with 8 bases identical to TRBD1. V trimming: 5 bases; J trimming: 3 bases; junction bases outside the gene matches: 6. Germline values: CDR1 MNHEY, CDR2 SMNVEV (reference sequence). The CDR3 totals 15 residues. CDR3 DNA sequence: TGTGCCAGCAGTCCTACGACAGGGGTCAATCAGCCCCAGCATTTT. Its translation is CASSPTTGVNQPQHF.

This chain joins TRBV5-1 and TRBJ1-2; TRBD1 aligns across 7 bases. The CDR3 length is 14 residues. From germline, CDR1 is SGHRS and CDR2 YFSETQ. The J segment lost 8 bases and the V segment lost 0 bases, leaving 7 bases of the junction unmatched. The CDR3 region has the DNA TGCGCCAGCAGCTTGGATGGGACAGTGGTAGGCTACACCTTC. The encoded protein is CASSLDGTVVGYTF.

A few counts support this clone. CDR3 sequence: CASSLRKGQETQYF. CDR3 in DNA: TGTGCCAGCAGTCTTAGAAAGGGGCAAGAGACCCAGTACTTC. J is TRBJ2-5 and V is TRBV7-2; D possibly corresponds to TRBD1 (5 bases). Germline CDR1 reads SGHTA; CDR2 reads FQGNSA. This CDR3 has 14 residues. V was pared by 6 bases and J by 2 bases, with 13 bases between.

The sample holds many counts of this clone. The chain employs TRBV29-1 and TRBJ2-4; 9 bases are a match to TRBD1. The CDR3 has 12 residues. V gave up 7 bases and J gave up 8 bases; unmatched junction bases: 6. The germline gives CDR1 SQVTM, CDR2 ANQGSEA. The CDR3 is CSGGQGFDIQYF. The CDR3 DNA is TGCAGCGGGGGACAGGGATTCGACATTCAGTACTTC. Full variable domain (outside the CDR3, taken from reference TRBV29-1 and TRBJ2-4): SAVISQKPSRDICQRGTSLTIQCQVDSQVTMMFWYRQQPGQSLTLIATANQGSEATYESGFVIDKFPISRPNLTFSTLTVSNMSPEDSSIYLCSGGQGFDIQYFGAGTRLSVL.

The chain couples TRBV6-5 to TRBJ1-1; 9 nucleotides align to TRBD1. V lost 8 bases, J lost 11 bases, and 3 bases stayed unmatched. This CDR3 is 10 amino acids long. The germline CDR1 and CDR2 sequences are MNHEY and SVGAGI. CDR3 coding DNA: TGTGCCAGCTCCGGGACAGGGGCTTTCTTT. Protein sequence: CASSGTGAFF.

V and J are TRBV5-5 and TRBJ2-7, with 13 bases lining up with TRBD2. This CDR3 spans 16 amino acids. The V segment lost 4 bases and the J segment 2 bases; nucleotides outside the gene matches: 6. Germline V gene sequence: CDR1 SGHKS, CDR2 YYEKEE (reference sequence). The DNA for the CDR3 is TGTGCCAGCAGCATCGTACTAGCGGGGGGGCCCTACGAGCAGTACTTC. It is translated as CASSIVLAGGPYEQYF. Combining the CDR3 with reference TRBV5-5 and TRBJ2-7 gives the whole variable domain DAGVTQSPTHLIKTRGQQVTLRCSPISGHKSVSWYQQVLGQGPQFIFQYYEKEERGRGNFPDRFSARQFPNYSSELNVNALLLGDSALYLCASSIVLAGGPYEQYFGPGTRLTVT.

This clone appeared a few times. The chain recombines TRBV28 with TRBJ2-7; perhaps TRBD1 as D (6 bases). This CDR3 spans 13 amino acids. Between the trimmed V and J ends, which lost 6 bases and 5 bases, there was a span of 14 bases. Germline CDR1 is MDHEN and CDR2 is SYDVKM. The CDR3: CASSLQGTHEQYF. The CDR3 nucleotides are TGTGCCAGCAGCCTACAGGGAACCCACGAGCAGTACTTC.

The CDR3 nucleotides are TGTGCCAGCAGTAGACAGGGCTCTGGCTACACCTTC. Protein product: CASSRQGSGYTF. The V call is TRBV6-5, the J call TRBJ1-2; 7 positions agree with TRBD1. This CDR3 is 12 amino acids long. Unmatched junction bases numbered 4, after V lost 5 bases and J lost 7 bases. CDR1 MNHEY and CDR2 SVGAGI come from the germline V gene.